A selection of T cell receptor beta chains follows, all from one sample in a study of blood T cell repertoires in COVID-19. Method: immunoSEQ multiplex PCR; TCRdb's copy keeps in-frame clones and lacks some. This table holds around 80,000 clones, 80% found once. Sequencing used peripheral blood. The receptors originated from a woman between 65 and 79 years old with acute or convalescent COVID-19. Each CDR3 is given with its conserved first and last residue. The D gene is left open where the match is weak.

J gene: TRBJ1-2
D gene: -
V gene: TRBV19
CDR3 DNA: TGTGCCAGTAGTATTTCCGAGGCACCAAACTGGCTTTATGGCTACACCTTC
CDR3 protein: CASSISEAPNWLYGYTF

J gene: TRBJ2-1
D gene: TRBD2
V gene: TRBV7-8
CDR3 DNA: TGTGCCAGCAGCTCCTTAAATGCGGGGGTTTTGTACAATGAGCAGTTCTTC
CDR3 protein: CASSSLNAGVLYNEQFF

J gene: TRBJ1-1
D gene: -
V gene: TRBV19
CDR3 DNA: TGTGCCAGTAGTCGACAGGCGGACACTGAAGCTTTCTTT
CDR3 protein: CASSRQADTEAFF

J gene: TRBJ2-1
D gene: TRBD2
V gene: TRBV7-2
CDR3 DNA: TGTGCCAGCAGTAGGACTAGCGGGGGAATTTACAATGAGCAGTTCTTC
CDR3 protein: CASSRTSGGIYNEQFF

J gene: TRBJ1-2
D gene: -
V gene: TRBV20-1
CDR3 DNA: TGCAGTGCTAGTGCAGGCTCGGGGGGCTACACCTTC
CDR3 protein: CSASAGSGGYTF

J gene: TRBJ1-1
D gene: -
V gene: TRBV21-1
CDR3 DNA: TGTGCCAGCAGCAAAGGAAAGGCTTATCCGGGGGGCACTGAAGCTTTCTTT
CDR3 protein: CASSKGKAYPGGTEAFF

J gene: TRBJ2-7
D gene: -
V gene: TRBV6-6
CDR3 DNA: TGTGCCAGCAGCAAACAGCAGGGGAAGAAAAACGAGCAGTACTTC
CDR3 protein: CASSKQQGKKNEQYF

J gene: TRBJ1-2
D gene: -
V gene: TRBV19
CDR3 DNA: TGTGCCAGTAGTATAGGGGCAGGGCACGTCTACACCTTC
CDR3 protein: CASSIGAGHVYTF

J gene: TRBJ2-1
D gene: TRBD2
V gene: TRBV27
CDR3 DNA: TGTGCCAGCAGTCCGGGACTAGCGGGGCCCTATCCCTCCTACAATGAGCAGTTCTTC
CDR3 protein: CASSPGLAGPYPSYNEQFF

J gene: TRBJ1-1
D gene: TRBD1
V gene: TRBV2
CDR3 DNA: TGTGCCAGCAGTGATACAGGGGGGCGGAGGTCCACTGAAGCTTTCTTT
CDR3 protein: CASSDTGGRRSTEAFF

J gene: TRBJ2-3
D gene: TRBD1
V gene: TRBV5-1
CDR3 DNA: TGCGCCAGCAGCTTGGTACAGTCGGGACAGGGCCCAGATACGCAGTATTTT
CDR3 protein: CASSLVQSGQGPDTQYF

J gene: TRBJ2-3
D gene: -
V gene: TRBV6-5
CDR3 DNA: TGTGCCAGCAGTTATCGGGGGAGCACAGATACGCAGTATTTT
CDR3 protein: CASSYRGSTDTQYF

J gene: TRBJ2-1
D gene: TRBD1
V gene: TRBV5-1
CDR3 DNA: TGCGCCAGCAGCACCGGACAGGGGACCTACAATGAGCAGTTCTTC
CDR3 protein: CASSTGQGTYNEQFF

J gene: TRBJ2-3
D gene: TRBD2
V gene: TRBV3-1/TRBV3-2
CDR3 DNA: TGTGCCAGCAGCCGTCGAGGACTAGCGGGGGGTTCAGATACGCAGTATTTT
CDR3 protein: CASSRRGLAGGSDTQYF

J gene: TRBJ1-1
D gene: -
V gene: TRBV6-5
CDR3 DNA: TGTGCCAGCAGTTTTGGCAGGCCGAACACTGAAGCTTTCTTT
CDR3 protein: CASSFGRPNTEAFF

J gene: TRBJ1-2
D gene: -
V gene: TRBV4-1
CDR3 DNA: TGCGCCAGCAGCCAACCCCCGCCCGGGAGGGGCTACACCTTC
CDR3 protein: CASSQPPPGRGYTF

J gene: TRBJ1-1
D gene: TRBD1
V gene: TRBV19
CDR3 DNA: TGTGCCAGTAGTCCACAGGGGTCGGGCACTGAAGCTTTCTTT
CDR3 protein: CASSPQGSGTEAFF